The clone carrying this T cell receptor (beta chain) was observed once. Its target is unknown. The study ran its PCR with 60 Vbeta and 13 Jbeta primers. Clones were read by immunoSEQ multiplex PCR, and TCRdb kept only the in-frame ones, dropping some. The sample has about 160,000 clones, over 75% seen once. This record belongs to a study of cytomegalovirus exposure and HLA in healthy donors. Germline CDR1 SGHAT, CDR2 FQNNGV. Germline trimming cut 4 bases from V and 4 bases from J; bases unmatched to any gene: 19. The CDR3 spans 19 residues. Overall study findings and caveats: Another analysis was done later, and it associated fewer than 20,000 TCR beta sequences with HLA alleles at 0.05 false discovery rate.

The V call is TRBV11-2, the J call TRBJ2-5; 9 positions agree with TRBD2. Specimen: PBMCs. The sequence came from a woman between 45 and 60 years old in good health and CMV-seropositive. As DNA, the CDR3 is TGTGCCAGCAGCTCAGCCCCGGGCGGCGGGGGGGCGGTTCGAGAGACCCAGTACTTC. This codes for CASSSAPGGGGAVRETQYF.